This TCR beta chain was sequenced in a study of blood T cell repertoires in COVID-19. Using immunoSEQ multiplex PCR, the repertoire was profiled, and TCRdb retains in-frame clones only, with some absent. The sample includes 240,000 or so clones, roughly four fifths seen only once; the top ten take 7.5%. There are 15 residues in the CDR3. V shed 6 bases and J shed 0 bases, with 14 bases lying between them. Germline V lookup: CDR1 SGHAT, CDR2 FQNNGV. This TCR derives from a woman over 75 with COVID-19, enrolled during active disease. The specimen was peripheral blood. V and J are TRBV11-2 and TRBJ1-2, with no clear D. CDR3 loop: CASRGKGAANYGYTF. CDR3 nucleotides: TGTGCCAGCAGGGGTAAAGGCGCGGCTAACTATGGCTACACCTTC. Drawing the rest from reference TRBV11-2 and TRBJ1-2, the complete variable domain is EAGVAQSPRYKIIEKRQSVAFWCNPISGHATLYWYQQILGQGPKLLIQFQNNGVVDDSQLPKDRFSAERLKGVDSTLKIQPAKLEDSAVYLCASRGKGAANYGYTFGSGTRLTVV.